This TCR beta chain came from a study of T cells after posttransplantation cyclophosphamide. Study-wide results and caveats: Blood and skin or GI T cell repertoires showed limited TRB overlap. Donor CD8+ memory clones often dominated recipient blood repertoires at later times. Recipient CMV seropositivity and CMV reactivation strongly tracked TRB clonality.

Using immunoSEQ multiplex PCR, the repertoire was profiled, and TCRdb retains in-frame clones only, with some absent. Counted here are approximately 22,000 clones, approximately 73% occurring once; the ten biggest clones make up approximately 0.65%. The table lists this clone with a count of one. The antigen is undetermined. Germline CDR1 is LNHDA and CDR2 is SQIVND (reference sequence). Trimming removed 7 bases from V and 4 bases from J, with 13 bases in between. The CDR3 has 13 amino acids. Sequencing was done on a sample of memory CD4+ T cells sorted from PBMCs. This TCR derives from a woman aged 55 to 70 in good health, CMV-negative, and a related stem cell transplant donor. The rearrangement links TRBV19 to TRBJ1-2; D is ambiguous. The CDR3, as DNA: TGTGCCAGTAATTTCTATCCAAGCTATGGCTACACCTTC. Its protein product is CASNFYPSYGYTF.